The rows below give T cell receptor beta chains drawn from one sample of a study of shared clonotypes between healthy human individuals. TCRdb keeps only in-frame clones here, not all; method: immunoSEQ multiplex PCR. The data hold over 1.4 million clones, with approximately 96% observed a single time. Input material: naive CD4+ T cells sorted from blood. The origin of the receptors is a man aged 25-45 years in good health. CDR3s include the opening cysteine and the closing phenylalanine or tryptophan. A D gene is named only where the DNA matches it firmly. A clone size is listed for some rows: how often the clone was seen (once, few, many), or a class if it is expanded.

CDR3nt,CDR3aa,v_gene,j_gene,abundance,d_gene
TGTGCCAGCTCACCACTCGTCAGGGACAACACCATATATTTT,CASSPLVRDNTIYF,TRBV18,TRBJ1-3,once,-
TGTGCCAGCAGCTTAGATGGGGGTAGGATCACTGAAGCTTTCTTT,CASSLDGGRITEAFF,TRBV7-9,TRBJ1-1,-,-
TGTGCCTGGATCGCGGGACTAGCGGGAGGGAATCAGTTCTTC,CAWIAGLAGGNQFF,TRBV30,TRBJ2-1,-,TRBD2
TGTGCCAGCAGTGAAAGGCCTCCCAAGCTCCGCGGAAACACCATATATTTT,CASSERPPKLRGNTIYF,TRBV6-1,TRBJ1-3,-,-
TGCAGCGTTGATAGGGGGACCCAGTACTTC,CSVDRGTQYF,TRBV29-1,TRBJ2-5,-,-
TGTGCCAGCAGCTTGGGGACCGGCCAAGAGACCCAGTACTTC,CASSLGTGQETQYF,TRBV5-4,TRBJ2-5,-,-
TGTGCCTGGAGCCGACTAACGGAAGCTTTCTTT,CAWSRLTEAFF,TRBV30,TRBJ1-1,-,-
TGTGCCAGTTTCACTCGACTAATCCGGGACTCCAAAAATCAGCCCCAGCATTTT,CASFTRLIRDSKNQPQHF,TRBV14,TRBJ1-5,-,-
TGTGCCAGCAGCGTAGCGGGGAGCGCCAGGGGTTTGAACGAGCAGTACTTC,CASSVAGSARGLNEQYF,TRBV9,TRBJ2-7,-,-
TGTGCCAGCAGTTACTCAGGGCCCCATGAAAAACTGTTTTTT,CASSYSGPHEKLFF,TRBV6-5,TRBJ1-4,-,-
TGTGCCAGCAGCCGGGGCGGACTAGAAGGCTACAATGAGCAGTTCTTC,CASSRGGLEGYNEQFF,TRBV5-5,TRBJ2-1,-,TRBD2
TGTGCCACCAGCAGAGACCTTCTAGCCGCCCAAGAGACCCAGTACTTC,CATSRDLLAAQETQYF,TRBV15,TRBJ2-5,-,-
TGTGCCAGCAGTCCTATCTTCCGGGACTACGAGCAGTACTTC,CASSPIFRDYEQYF,TRBV28,TRBJ2-7,-,-
TGCGCCAGCAGCTTGACACAGGGGGCCTACGAGCAGTACTTC,CASSLTQGAYEQYF,TRBV5-1,TRBJ2-7,-,TRBD1
TGTGCCAGCAGCTCACAAGCGGGAGGCTACGAGCAGTACTTC,CASSSQAGGYEQYF,TRBV7-2,TRBJ2-7,-,TRBD2
TGTGCCAGCAGTCCGGAACGAATAGCGGGAGTAAAGACCCAGTACTTC,CASSPERIAGVKTQYF,TRBV27,TRBJ2-5,-,TRBD2
TGCAGTGCCGAACCAGTTGGGGTGTCTTTCTTT,CSAEPVGVSFF,TRBV20-1,TRBJ1-1,-,-
TGTGCCAGCAGCTTCCCCAGGGCACAGGGAGTAGAAGAGACCCAGTACTTC,CASSFPRAQGVEETQYF,TRBV11-2,TRBJ2-5,-,-
TGTGCCACCAGCAGGGACAGGGTCGAGCAGTACTTC,CATSRDRVEQYF,TRBV15,TRBJ2-7,-,TRBD1
TGTGCCAGCAGTACTAGCGGGACGAATGAGCAGTTCTTC,CASSTSGTNEQFF,TRBV6-1,TRBJ2-1,-,TRBD2